This T cell receptor beta chain was documented in a study of regulatory T cells in long-lasting Graves disease. This clonotype was seen at least ten times. Its antigen remains unknown. Study-wide points: A limited number of samples was an acknowledged limitation.

Library construction for TCR beta used iRepertoire HTBI primers and Arm-PCR of CDR3 regions. MiXCR, run by TCRdb on the multiplex PCR reads, gives a single entry per CDR3 protein. Of 200,000 to 250,000 distinct CDR3 sequences in the sample, roughly 18% were seen once. The CDR3 is 16 amino acids. Trimming removed 4 bases at V and 1 base at J, with 16 bases between. Germline CDR1 SGHNT, CDR2 YYREEE (reference sequence). Noted time point: newly diagnosed GD, antithyroid drugs for less than 3 months. PBMC-derived RNA was used for the TCR library. Recruitment took place at an endocrinology department in Xi'an, China. This sample also appeared in a second study, on T cells in Graves' hyperthyroidism and ophthalmopathy. This second study says: Most clonotypes expanded in thyroid above 0.001 were likewise present in blood.

The receptor was isolated from a woman in her thirties with Graves disease. The chain uses TRBV5-4 and TRBJ2-3; D might be TRBD2 (7 bases). The input for sequencing was peripheral blood mononuclear cells (PBMCs), taken at new diagnosis, from a patient treated with antithyroid drugs. The CDR3 coding sequence is TGTGCCAGCAGCAACCCCCTGCGGGGGCGCACAGATACGCAGTATTTT. Translated, it gives CASSNPLRGRTDTQYF.